The rows below give T cell receptor beta chains drawn from one sample of a study of T cell responses to AZD1222 COVID-19 vaccine. The data were produced by immunoSEQ multiplex PCR, yet TCRdb's version contains in-frame clones alone and is incomplete. Among some 170,000 clones listed, about 92% were seen once. Sequenced material: peripheral blood, taken on day 0 of AZD1222 vaccination. These receptor sequences come from an adult in good health. The CDR3 runs from the conserved cysteine through the conserved F or W. The D gene is left open where the match is weak. Only part of the rows carry a size: once, few, many, or a class if the clone is expanded.

TRBV6-2/TRBV6-3	TRBJ1-1	.	14	.	TGTGCCAGCAGTGTTACTTCCGGGGGTACTGAAGCTTTCTTT	CASSVTSGGTEAFF
TRBV5-8	TRBJ1-2	TRBD1	15	.	TGTGCCAGCAGCTTGGGAGGGACAGTCAACTATGGCTACACCTTC	CASSLGGTVNYGYTF
TRBV13	TRBJ1-1	TRBD1	16	.	TGTGCCAGCAGCCTTGACAGGGGGTTAAGGGGCACTGAAGCTTTCTTT	CASSLDRGLRGTEAFF
TRBV12-3/TRBV12-4	TRBJ2-3	.	13	.	TGTGCCAGCAGTTTGCGCAGTTCAGATACGCAGTATTTT	CASSLRSSDTQYF
TRBV28	TRBJ2-1	TRBD2	13	.	TGTGCCAGCACCGCCCCGGGGGGCAATGAGCAGTTCTTC	CASTAPGGNEQFF
TRBV28	TRBJ2-1	.	15	.	TGTGCCAGCGGAACAGGGCGTAACCCCTACAATGAGCAGTTCTTC	CASGTGRNPYNEQFF
TRBV11-2	TRBJ2-7	TRBD2	15	.	TGTGCCAGCAGCTTCCTAGCGGGGAGCTCCTACGAGCAGTACTTC	CASSFLAGSSYEQYF
TRBV5-1	TRBJ1-1	.	15	.	TGCGCCAGCAGCTGGGGGGCGGGGATGAACACTGAAGCTTTCTTT	CASSWGAGMNTEAFF
TRBV10-3	TRBJ2-5	.	14	.	TGTGCCATCAGCCCCGGGACTGCCGCGGAGACCCAGTACTTC	CAISPGTAAETQYF
TRBV11-3	TRBJ1-1	TRBD1	17	.	TGTGCCAGCAGCTTAGATCGAGGACAGGGGGACGACACTGAAGCTTTCTTT	CASSLDRGQGDDTEAFF
TRBV10-2	TRBJ1-6	.	13	.	TGCGCCAGCAGTGAGGCATTAAACTCACCCCTCCACTTT	CASSEALNSPLHF
TRBV5-4	TRBJ2-1	.	16	once	TGTGCCAGCAGCTCCGGACCCCCCGGGGGAAACAATGAGCAGTTCTTC	CASSSGPPGGNNEQFF
TRBV6-2/TRBV6-3	TRBJ1-5	.	14	.	TGTGCCAGCAGTTACTCTTTGGAGTTGGTGACCCAGCATTTT	CASSYSLELVTQHF
TRBV7-2	TRBJ1-6	.	13	.	TGTGCCAGCAGCTCAGGACGCAATTCACCCCTCCACTTT	CASSSGRNSPLHF
TRBV15	TRBJ2-5	TRBD1	15	.	TGTGCCACCAGCAGAGAGGACAGGGTCCAAGAGACCCAGTACTTC	CATSREDRVQETQYF
TRBV9	TRBJ1-4	TRBD1	14	.	TGTGCCAGCAGCCGACAGGGGAGCGATGAAAAACTGTTTTTT	CASSRQGSDEKLFF
TRBV18	TRBJ1-1	.	12	few	TGTGCCAGCTCACCCCGGACAGATGAAGCTTTCTTT	CASSPRTDEAFF
TRBV28	TRBJ1-2	TRBD1	16	.	TGTGCCAGCAGTTTGAATTATCGGACAGGGGACTATGGCTACACCTTC	CASSLNYRTGDYGYTF
TRBV2	TRBJ1-6	.	14	.	TGTGCCAGCAGTGAATGGAGAGATAATTCACCCCTCCACTTT	CASSEWRDNSPLHF